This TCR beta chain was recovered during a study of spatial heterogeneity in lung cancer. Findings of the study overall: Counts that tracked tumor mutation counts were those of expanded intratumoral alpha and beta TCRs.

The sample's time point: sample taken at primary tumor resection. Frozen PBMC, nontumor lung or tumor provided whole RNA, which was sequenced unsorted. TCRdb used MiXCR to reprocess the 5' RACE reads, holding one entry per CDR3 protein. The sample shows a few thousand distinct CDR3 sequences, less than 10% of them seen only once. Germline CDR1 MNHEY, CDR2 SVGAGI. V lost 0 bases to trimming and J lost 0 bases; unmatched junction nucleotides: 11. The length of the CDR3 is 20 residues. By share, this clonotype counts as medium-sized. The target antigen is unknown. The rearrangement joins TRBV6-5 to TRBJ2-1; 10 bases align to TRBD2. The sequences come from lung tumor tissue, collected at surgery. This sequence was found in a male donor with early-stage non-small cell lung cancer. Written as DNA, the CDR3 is TGTGCCAGCAGTTACTCGAGGATTTTCAGCGGGAGGGCCTCCTACAATGAGCAGTTCTTC. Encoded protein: CASSYSRIFSGRASYNEQFF.